The present T cell receptor beta chain was sequenced within a study of T-cell reconstitution after alpha-beta-depleted transplantation in children. Preparation of the TCRbeta library used unique molecular identifiers. TCRdb independently ran MiXCR on the PCR reads; one entry per CDR3 protein. The sample contains some 78,000 distinct CDR3 sequences, roughly 14% of which appear only once. The CDR3 sequence is 14 residues long. Germline V gene lookup returns CDR1 MNHEY and CDR2 SMNVEV (reference sequence). V lost 8 bases, J lost 0 bases, and 14 bases lay in between. This clonotype was observed a handful of times.

Material: PBMCs, mostly from graft donor cells, obtained 180 days after TCRalphabeta/CD19-depleted stem cell transplant. This TCR derives from a male patient between 2 and 15 years old who had a stem cell transplant for acute lymphoblastic leukemia, so the T cells may come from the graft donor. The chain joins TRBV27 to TRBJ2-7, with a weak D call TRBD1 (5 bases). CDR3 sequence reads: CASGPTDISYEQYF. In nucleotides, the CDR3 is TGTGCCAGCGGGCCCACGGACATCTCCTACGAGCAGTACTTC.